The rows below give T cell receptor beta chains drawn from one sample of a study of blood T cell repertoires in COVID-19. Libraries were prepared by immunoSEQ multiplex PCR; TCRdb keeps only in-frame clonotypes and omits some of them. The sample yields 180,000 or so clones, more than 75% seen once. What was sequenced was peripheral blood. Source of these receptors: a woman between 45 and 65 years old with active or convalescent COVID-19. Both conserved end residues are part of each CDR3. D genes are given only for firm matches. Clone sizes are given selectively: once, few, many, or a class where the clone is expanded.

j_call d_call cdr3_length clone_size v_call cdr3_nt cdr3_aa
TRBJ1-2 . 15 . TRBV19 TGTGCCAGTAGTATCGGTTCGCGCGACAGGAGGGGCTACACCTTC CASSIGSRDRRGYTF
TRBJ1-1 . 14 . TRBV5-5 TGTGCCAGCAGCTTGTTAGATATTGGCACTGAAGCTTTCTTT CASSLLDIGTEAFF
TRBJ1-1 TRBD1 15 . TRBV28 TGTGCCAGCAGTTCGGGACAGGCATTGAACACTGAAGCTTTCTTT CASSSGQALNTEAFF
TRBJ2-2 . 15 once TRBV6-2/TRBV6-3 TGTGCCAGCAGTCAGACTAGAAAAAACACCGGGGAGCTGTTTTTT CASSQTRKNTGELFF
TRBJ2-2 . 12 . TRBV5-1 TGCGCCAGCAGTCCAAATACCGGGGAGCTGTTTTTT CASSPNTGELFF
TRBJ2-7 TRBD2 18 once TRBV7-2 TGTGCCAGCAGCTTAAGGGCCCCTACTAGCGGGAGCTCCTACGAGCAGTACTTC CASSLRAPTSGSSYEQYF
TRBJ1-1 . 14 . TRBV5-6 TGTGCCAGCAGCTTAAACAGGGACCCCGTGACGGCTTTCTTT CASSLNRDPVTAFF
TRBJ1-4 . 14 . TRBV28 TGTGCCAGCCGTTACGACAGACGAAATGAAAAACTGTTTTTT CASRYDRRNEKLFF
TRBJ1-2 TRBD1 15 . TRBV4-2 TGTGCCAGCAGCCAAGATGGCAGGGGGAACGGTGGCTACACCTTC CASSQDGRGNGGYTF
TRBJ2-2 . 15 . TRBV30 TGTGCCTGGAGGCCTCGGCGGCTGAACACCGGGGAGCTGTTTTTT CAWRPRRLNTGELFF
TRBJ2-5 TRBD1 14 . TRBV4-3 TGCGCCAGCAGCCAAGGACAGGGTGGGGAGACCCAGTACTTC CASSQGQGGETQYF
TRBJ2-5 . 15 many TRBV30 TGTGCCTGGAGTTCGGCGGGGGCCGCACAAGAGACCCAGTACTTC CAWSSAGAAQETQYF
TRBJ2-5 TRBD2 14 . TRBV7-8 TGTGCCAGCAGCTTACTAGCGGGGCAAGAGACCCAGTACTTC CASSLLAGQETQYF
TRBJ2-3 . 16 many TRBV5-5 TGTGCCAGCAGCCGAATGGCATCGCAAAGCACAGATACGCAGTATTTT CASSRMASQSTDTQYF
TRBJ2-1 . 13 once TRBV4-3 TGCGCCAGCAGCCAAGGGGTGGGGGCCGAGCAGTTCTTC CASSQGVGAEQFF
TRBJ1-6 . 12 . TRBV11-2 TGTGCCAGCAGCTCCCTCAATTCACCCCTCCACTTT CASSSLNSPLHF
TRBJ2-3 TRBD2 16 once TRBV19 TGTGCCAGTAGTATAGGAGGGACTAGCGCCACAGATACGCAGTATTTT CASSIGGTSATDTQYF
TRBJ1-1 . 12 . TRBV28 TGTGCCAGCAGCCTGCGGTACACTGAAGCTTTCTTT CASSLRYTEAFF
TRBJ2-1 TRBD2 13 . TRBV3-1/TRBV3-2 TGTGCCAGCAGCCCGGGACTAGCGGGAGAGCAGTTCTTC CASSPGLAGEQFF
TRBJ2-7 . 14 . TRBV10-3 TGTGCCATCAGTGACCCCCGCGGCTCCTACGAGCAGTACTTC CAISDPRGSYEQYF
TRBJ1-5 TRBD1 16 once TRBV28 TGTGCCAGCAGTTTGGCAGGGGGCCTGAGCAATCAGCCCCAGCATTTT CASSLAGGLSNQPQHF
TRBJ2-1 . 12 . TRBV28 TGTGCCAGCCATTCCACTACTAATGAGCAGTTCTTC CASHSTTNEQFF
TRBJ2-1 . 16 . TRBV9 TGTGCCAGCAGCCCCCCCTTAAACAGGGGGAGGGATGAGCAGTTCTTC CASSPPLNRGRDEQFF
TRBJ2-3 . 15 . TRBV5-8 TGTGCCAGCAGCTTTTATGGAGCGGACACAGATACGCAGTATTTT CASSFYGADTDTQYF
TRBJ1-1 . 10 . TRBV29-1 TGCAGCGTGAGGGACACTGAAGCTTTCTTT CSVRDTEAFF
TRBJ2-1 . 13 . TRBV13 TGTGCCAGCAGAGGGGCAAAGGACAATGAGCAGTTCTTC CASRGAKDNEQFF
TRBJ1-1 TRBD1 13 . TRBV29-1 TGCAGCGCCGGGGACAGGTGGAACACTGAAGCTTTCTTT CSAGDRWNTEAFF
TRBJ1-2 . 14 few TRBV19 TGTGCCAGTAGTACCTTCCGGACAGTCTATGGCTACACCTTC CASSTFRTVYGYTF
TRBJ2-1 . 18 . TRBV6-2/TRBV6-3 TGTGCCAGCAGTTACGCGGGGAGGGGGGTAAGGAGTTGGAATGAGCAGTTCTTC CASSYAGRGVRSWNEQFF
TRBJ2-1 TRBD2 14 . TRBV10-3 TGTGCCATCAAGGAAGCGGGGGGGCCCAATGAGCAGTTCTTC CAIKEAGGPNEQFF
TRBJ2-7 . 14 . TRBV7-2 TGTGCCAGCAGCACAGACAGGAGCTCCTACGAGCAGTACTTC CASSTDRSSYEQYF
TRBJ2-7 TRBD1 13 . TRBV6-5 TGTGCCAGCAGTCGGGACAGGGGGTACGAGCAGTACTTC CASSRDRGYEQYF
TRBJ2-2 . 14 . TRBV5-5 TGTGCCAGCAGCCTCGGACAGCACACCGGGGAGCTGTTTTTT CASSLGQHTGELFF
TRBJ2-3 . 12 . TRBV12-3/TRBV12-4 TGTGCCAGCAGCCTGGTAGCAGATACGCAGTATTTT CASSLVADTQYF
TRBJ1-5 TRBD1 16 few TRBV5-6 TGTGCCAGCAGCGGAGGGACAGGGGATTACGATCAGCCCCAGCATTTT CASSGGTGDYDQPQHF
TRBJ1-1 TRBD1 15 . TRBV19 TGTGCCAGTCGTACTGACAGGGTGATGAACACTGAAGCTTTCTTT CASRTDRVMNTEAFF
TRBJ1-4 . 15 . TRBV2 TGTGCCAGCAAGGACAGTCGCTCAACTAATGAAAAACTGTTTTTT CASKDSRSTNEKLFF
TRBJ1-5 . 15 . TRBV19 TGTGCCAGTAGTATGACACGAGGGTTAGGTCAGCCCCAGCATTTT CASSMTRGLGQPQHF
TRBJ1-1 . 13 . TRBV5-4 TGTGCCAGCAGCTTGTCCAGAAACACTGAAGCTTTCTTT CASSLSRNTEAFF
TRBJ1-6 TRBD1 15 few TRBV6-5 TGTGCCAGCAGTTACTCGGGACAGGGGGATTCACCCCTCCACTTT CASSYSGQGDSPLHF
TRBJ1-1 TRBD1 16 . TRBV5-1 TGCGCCAGCAGCCGGGGGACAGCGACTATGAACACTGAAGCTTTCTTT CASSRGTATMNTEAFF
TRBJ2-5 TRBD1 15 . TRBV3-1/TRBV3-2 TGTGCCAGCACCACTGGGACAGCTACCTGGGAGACCCAGTACTTC CASTTGTATWETQYF
TRBJ2-1 TRBD2 15 few TRBV19 TGTGCCAGTACCCCCTCTAGCGGGGGGGCATTCGAGCAGTTCTTC CASTPSSGGAFEQFF
TRBJ2-1 TRBD1 13 . TRBV6-5 TGTGCCAGCCGGGACAGGGGTTACAATGAGCAGTTCTTC CASRDRGYNEQFF
TRBJ2-2 TRBD1 14 . TRBV27 TGTGCCAGCAGTCCGGGGACAGGGATCGGGGAGCTGTTTTTT CASSPGTGIGELFF
TRBJ1-1 . 13 . TRBV9 TGTGCCAGCAGCGTAGCAGGGGATACTGAAGCTTTCTTT CASSVAGDTEAFF
TRBJ1-2 . 14 . TRBV19 TGTGCTACTAGAACAGGCACAGGGAACTATGGCTACACCTTC CATRTGTGNYGYTF
TRBJ2-1 TRBD2 15 . TRBV7-9 TGTGCCAGCAGCCCCGGGGGTAGCGGGTGGGGTGAGCAGTTCTTC CASSPGGSGWGEQFF
TRBJ2-7 . 13 . TRBV7-3 TGTGCCAGCAGCCCCCCGGGCTCCTACGAGCAGTACTTC CASSPPGSYEQYF
TRBJ2-3 TRBD2 15 . TRBV13 TGTGCCAGCAGCCCCCGGGGGGAGGGCACAGATACGCAGTATTTT CASSPRGEGTDTQYF
TRBJ1-5 . 14 . TRBV14 TGTGCCAGCAGCCCCAGGGGTCGCAATCAGCCCCAGCATTTT CASSPRGRNQPQHF
TRBJ2-5 . 16 . TRBV18 TGTGCCAGCTCCACCAAACGGCTAGCGATAGGAGAGACCCAGTACTTC CASSTKRLAIGETQYF
TRBJ2-3 . 16 . TRBV12-2 TGTGCAAGTCGTCTATTGCGGGGGGGCTCGGCAGATACGCAGTATTTT CASRLLRGGSADTQYF
TRBJ1-5 TRBD1 14 . TRBV2 TGTGCCAGCAGTGAACAGGGGGCCAGACAGCCCCAGCATTTT CASSEQGARQPQHF
TRBJ1-2 . 12 once TRBV5-1 TGCGCCAGCAGCTTGGAAGCGGCTGGCTACACCTTC CASSLEAAGYTF